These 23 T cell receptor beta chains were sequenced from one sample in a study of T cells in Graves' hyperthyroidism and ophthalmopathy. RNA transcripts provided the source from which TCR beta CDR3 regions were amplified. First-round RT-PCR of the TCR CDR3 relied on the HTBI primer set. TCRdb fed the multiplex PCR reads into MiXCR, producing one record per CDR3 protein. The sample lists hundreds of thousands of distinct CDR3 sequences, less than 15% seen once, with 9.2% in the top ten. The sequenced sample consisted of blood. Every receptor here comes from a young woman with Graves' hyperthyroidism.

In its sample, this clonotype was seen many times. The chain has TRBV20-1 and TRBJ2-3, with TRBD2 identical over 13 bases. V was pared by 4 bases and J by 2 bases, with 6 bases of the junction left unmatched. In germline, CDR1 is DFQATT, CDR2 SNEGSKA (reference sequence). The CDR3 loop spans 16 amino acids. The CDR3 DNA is TGCAGTGCTAAGGGGACTAGCGGGGTCCTCACAGATACGCAGTATTTT. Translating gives CSAKGTSGVLTDTQYF.

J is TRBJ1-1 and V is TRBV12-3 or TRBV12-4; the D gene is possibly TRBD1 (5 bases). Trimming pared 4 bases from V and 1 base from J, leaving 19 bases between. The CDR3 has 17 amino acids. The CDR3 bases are TGTGCCAGCAGTTCGATGACAGCGTCGAGAGGGAACACTGAAGCTTTCTTT. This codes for CASSSMTASRGNTEAFF.

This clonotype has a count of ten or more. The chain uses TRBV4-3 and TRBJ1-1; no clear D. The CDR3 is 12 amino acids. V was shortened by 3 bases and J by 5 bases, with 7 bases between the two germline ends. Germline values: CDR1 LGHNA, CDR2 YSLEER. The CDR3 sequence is CASSQGWTEAFF. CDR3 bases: TGCGCCAGCAGCCAGGGGTGGACTGAAGCTTTCTTT.

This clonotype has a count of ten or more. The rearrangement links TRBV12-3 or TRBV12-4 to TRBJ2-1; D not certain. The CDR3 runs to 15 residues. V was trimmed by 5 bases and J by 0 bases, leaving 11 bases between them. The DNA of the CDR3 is TGTGCCAGCAGTCAGGTTGCGAGCTCCTACAATGAGCAGTTCTTC. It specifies CASSQVASSYNEQFF.

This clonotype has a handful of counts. The CDR3 DNA reads as TGTGCCAGCAGCCAAGGCGGGGCGAATTTGGAGCAGTACTTC. This translates into CASSQGGANLEQYF. The chain links TRBV3-1 to TRBJ2-7; D possibly corresponds to TRBD2 (6 bases). Deletions cut 1 base from V and 7 bases from J, with 14 bases between. Germline V CDR1 and CDR2: LGHDT, YNNKEL (reference sequence). The CDR3 length is 14 residues.

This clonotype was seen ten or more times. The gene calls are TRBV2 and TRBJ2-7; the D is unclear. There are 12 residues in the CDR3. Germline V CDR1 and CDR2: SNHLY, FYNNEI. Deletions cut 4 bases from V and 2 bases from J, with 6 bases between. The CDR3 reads CASSADPYEQYF. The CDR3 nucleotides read TGTGCCAGCAGTGCTGACCCCTACGAGCAGTACTTC.

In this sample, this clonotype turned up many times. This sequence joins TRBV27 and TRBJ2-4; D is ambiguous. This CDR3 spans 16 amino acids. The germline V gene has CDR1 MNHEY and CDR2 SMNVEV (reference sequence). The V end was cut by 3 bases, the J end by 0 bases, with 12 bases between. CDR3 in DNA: TGTGCCAGCAGTTTCGACGGTCGACAAGCCAAAAACATTCAGTACTTC. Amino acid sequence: CASSFDGRQAKNIQYF.

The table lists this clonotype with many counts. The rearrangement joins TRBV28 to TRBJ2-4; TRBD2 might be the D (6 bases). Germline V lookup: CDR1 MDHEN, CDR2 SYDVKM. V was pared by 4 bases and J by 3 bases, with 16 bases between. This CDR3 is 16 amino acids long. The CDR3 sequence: CASSWAGSGHKNIQYF. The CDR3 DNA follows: TGTGCCAGCAGTTGGGCGGGGTCAGGACACAAAAACATTCAGTACTTC.

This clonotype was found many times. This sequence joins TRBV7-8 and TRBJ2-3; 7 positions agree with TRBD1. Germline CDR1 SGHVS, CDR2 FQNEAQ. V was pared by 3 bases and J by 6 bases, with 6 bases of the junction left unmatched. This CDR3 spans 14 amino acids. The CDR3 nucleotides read TGTGCCAGCAGCTTCACCACGACAGGGGATACGCAGTATTTT. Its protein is CASSFTTTGDTQYF.

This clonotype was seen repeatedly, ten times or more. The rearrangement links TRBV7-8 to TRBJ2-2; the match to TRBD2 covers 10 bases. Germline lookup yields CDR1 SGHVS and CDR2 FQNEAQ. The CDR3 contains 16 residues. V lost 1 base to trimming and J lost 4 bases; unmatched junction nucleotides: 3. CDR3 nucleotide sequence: TGTGCCAGCAGCTTAGGACTAGCGGGCGCCACCGGGGAGCTGTTTTTT. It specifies CASSLGLAGATGELFF.

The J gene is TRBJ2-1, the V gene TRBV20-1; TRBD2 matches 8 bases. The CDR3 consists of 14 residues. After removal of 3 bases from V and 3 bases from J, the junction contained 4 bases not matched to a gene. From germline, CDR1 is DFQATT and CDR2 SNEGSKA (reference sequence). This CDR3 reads CSASSLAGYNEQFF. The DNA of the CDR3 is TGCAGTGCTAGTTCCCTAGCGGGCTACAATGAGCAGTTCTTC.

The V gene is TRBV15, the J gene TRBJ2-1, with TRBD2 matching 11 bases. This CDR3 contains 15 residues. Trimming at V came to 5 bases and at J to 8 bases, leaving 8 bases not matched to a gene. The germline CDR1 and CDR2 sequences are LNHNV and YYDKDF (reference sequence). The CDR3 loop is CATSGGTSGIDEQFF. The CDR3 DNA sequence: TGTGCCACCAGCGGCGGGACTAGCGGAATCGATGAGCAGTTCTTC.

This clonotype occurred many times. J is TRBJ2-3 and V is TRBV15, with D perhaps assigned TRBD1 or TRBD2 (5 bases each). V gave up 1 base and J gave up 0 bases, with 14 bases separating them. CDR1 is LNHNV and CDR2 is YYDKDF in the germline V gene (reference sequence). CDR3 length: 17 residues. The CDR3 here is CATSRGGVPSSTDTQYF. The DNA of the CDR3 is TGTGCCACCAGCAGAGGAGGGGTACCTTCTAGCACAGATACGCAGTATTTT.

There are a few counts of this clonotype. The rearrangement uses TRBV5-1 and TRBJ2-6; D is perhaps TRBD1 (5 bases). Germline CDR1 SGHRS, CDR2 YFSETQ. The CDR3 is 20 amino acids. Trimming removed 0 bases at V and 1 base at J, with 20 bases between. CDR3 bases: TGCGCCAGCAGCTTGGCCTCTCTTGCAGGGATGGTTTCTGGGGCCAACGTCCTGACTTTC. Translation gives CASSLASLAGMVSGANVLTF. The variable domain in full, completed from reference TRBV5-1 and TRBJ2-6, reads KAGVTQTPRYLIKTRGQQVTLSCSPISGHRSVSWYQQTPGQGLQFLFEYFSETQRNKGNFPGRFSGRQFSNSRSEMNVSTLELGDSALYLCASSLASLAGMVSGANVLTFGAGSRLTVL.

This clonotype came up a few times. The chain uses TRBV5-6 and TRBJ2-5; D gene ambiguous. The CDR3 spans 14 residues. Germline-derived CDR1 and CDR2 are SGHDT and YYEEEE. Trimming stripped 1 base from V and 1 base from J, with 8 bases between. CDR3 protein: CASSLWHTQETQYF. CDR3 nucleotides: TGTGCCAGCAGCTTGTGGCACACCCAAGAGACCCAGTACTTC.

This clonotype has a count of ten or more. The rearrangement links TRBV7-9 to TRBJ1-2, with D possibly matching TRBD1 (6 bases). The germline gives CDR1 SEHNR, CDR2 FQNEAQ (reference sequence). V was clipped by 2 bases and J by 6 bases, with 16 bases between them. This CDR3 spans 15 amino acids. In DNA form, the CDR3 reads TGTGCCAGCAGCTTATCAGGACAGAAGGGGGATGGCTACACCTTC. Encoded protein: CASSLSGQKGDGYTF.

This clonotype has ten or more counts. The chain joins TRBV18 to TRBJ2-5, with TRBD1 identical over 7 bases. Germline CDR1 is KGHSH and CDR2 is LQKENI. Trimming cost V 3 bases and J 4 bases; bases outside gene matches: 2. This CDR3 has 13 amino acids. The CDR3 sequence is CASSPGDRETQYF. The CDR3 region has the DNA TGTGCCAGCTCACCGGGGGACAGAGAGACCCAGTACTTC.

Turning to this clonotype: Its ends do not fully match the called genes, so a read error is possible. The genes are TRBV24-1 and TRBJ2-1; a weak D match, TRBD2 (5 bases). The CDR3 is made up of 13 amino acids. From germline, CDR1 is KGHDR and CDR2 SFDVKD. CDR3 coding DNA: TGTGCCACCGAAGCGGCTTCCTACGATGAGCAGTTCTTC. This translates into CATEAASYDEQFF.

CDR3 DNA: TGTGCCAGCAGCCAAGGCCCTCGGGGGACCATTTACAATGAGCAGTTCTTC. Encoded protein: CASSQGPRGTIYNEQFF. The chain is built from TRBV14 and TRBJ2-1; TRBD2 might be the D (6 bases). Germline CDR1 reads SGHDN; CDR2 reads FVKESK. V lost 1 base to trimming and J lost 4 bases, with 17 bases between them. The CDR3 has 17 residues.

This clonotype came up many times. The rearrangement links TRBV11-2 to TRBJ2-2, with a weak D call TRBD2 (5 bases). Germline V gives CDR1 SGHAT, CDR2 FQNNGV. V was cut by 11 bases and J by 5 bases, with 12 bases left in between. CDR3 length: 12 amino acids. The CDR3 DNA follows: TGTGCCGAGGGCATGGGGACCGGGGAGCTGTTTTTT. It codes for CAEGMGTGELFF.

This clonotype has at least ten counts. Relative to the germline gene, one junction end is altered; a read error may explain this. CDR3 loop: CANSLRQDEEQYF. The CDR3 DNA follows: TGTGCCAACAGCTTACGGCAAGATGAAGAGCAGTACTTC. The chain employs TRBV7-2 and TRBJ2-7; unclear D gene. CDR3 length: 13 amino acids. The germline V gene has CDR1 SGHTA and CDR2 FQGNSA.

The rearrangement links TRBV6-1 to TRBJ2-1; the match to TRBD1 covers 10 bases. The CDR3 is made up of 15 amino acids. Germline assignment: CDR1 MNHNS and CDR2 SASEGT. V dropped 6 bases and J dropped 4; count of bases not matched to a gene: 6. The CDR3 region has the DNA TGTGCCAGCAGCCGCGGGACAGGGGAATACAATGAGCAGTTCTTC. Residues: CASSRGTGEYNEQFF.

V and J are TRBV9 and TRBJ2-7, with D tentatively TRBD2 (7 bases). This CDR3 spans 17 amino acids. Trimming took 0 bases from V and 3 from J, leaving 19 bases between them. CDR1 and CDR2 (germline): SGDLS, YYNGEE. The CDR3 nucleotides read TGTGCCAGCAGCGTAGGGGGGGGGGACAAAGAGAGCTACGAGCAGTACTTC. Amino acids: CASSVGGGDKESYEQYF.